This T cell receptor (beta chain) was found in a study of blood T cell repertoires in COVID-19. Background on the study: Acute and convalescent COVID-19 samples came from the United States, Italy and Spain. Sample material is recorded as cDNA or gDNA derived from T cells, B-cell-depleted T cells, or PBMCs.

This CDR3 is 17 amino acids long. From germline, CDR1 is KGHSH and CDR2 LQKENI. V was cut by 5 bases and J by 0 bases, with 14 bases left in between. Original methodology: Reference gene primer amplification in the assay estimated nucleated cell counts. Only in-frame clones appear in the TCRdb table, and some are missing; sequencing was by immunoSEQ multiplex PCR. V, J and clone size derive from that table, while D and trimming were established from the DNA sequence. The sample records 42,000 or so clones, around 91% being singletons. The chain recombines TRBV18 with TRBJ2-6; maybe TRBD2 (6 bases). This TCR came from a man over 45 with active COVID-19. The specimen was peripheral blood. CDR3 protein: CASSRRGTASGANVLTF. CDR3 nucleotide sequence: TGTGCCAGCTCAAGGAGGGGTACCGCCTCTGGGGCCAACGTCCTGACTTTC. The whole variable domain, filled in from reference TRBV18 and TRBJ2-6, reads NAGVMQNPRHLVRRRGQEARLRCSPMKGHSHVYWYRQLPEEGLKFMVYLQKENIIDESGMPKERFSAEFPKEGPSILRIQQVVRGDSAAYFCASSRRGTASGANVLTFGAGSRLTVL.